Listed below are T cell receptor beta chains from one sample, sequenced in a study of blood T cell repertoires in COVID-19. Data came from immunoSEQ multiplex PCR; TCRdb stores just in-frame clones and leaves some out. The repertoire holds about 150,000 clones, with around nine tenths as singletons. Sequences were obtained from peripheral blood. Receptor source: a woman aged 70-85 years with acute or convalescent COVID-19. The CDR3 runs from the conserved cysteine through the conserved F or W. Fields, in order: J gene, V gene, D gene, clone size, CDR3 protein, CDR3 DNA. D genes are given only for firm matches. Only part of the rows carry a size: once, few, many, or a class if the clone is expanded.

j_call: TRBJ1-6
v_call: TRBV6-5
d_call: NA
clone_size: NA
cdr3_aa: CASSYSGRTTNSPLHF
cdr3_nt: TGTGCCAGCAGTTACTCGGGCCGGACAACCAATTCACCCCTCCACTTT

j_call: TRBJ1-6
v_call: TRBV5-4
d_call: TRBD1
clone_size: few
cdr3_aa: CASSGTPGTGGSPLHF
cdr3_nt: TGTGCCAGCAGCGGTACTCCCGGGACAGGGGGTTCACCCCTCCACTTT

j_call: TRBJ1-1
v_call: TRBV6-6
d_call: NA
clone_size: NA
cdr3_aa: CASSSEAFF
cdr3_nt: TGTGCCAGCAGCTCTGAAGCTTTCTTT

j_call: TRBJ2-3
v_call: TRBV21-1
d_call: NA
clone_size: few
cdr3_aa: CAKTRGRGTDTQYF
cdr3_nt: TGTGCCAAAACCAGGGGGCGCGGTACAGATACGCAGTATTTT

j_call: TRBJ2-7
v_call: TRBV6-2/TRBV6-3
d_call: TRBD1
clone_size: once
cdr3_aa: CASSYLGQGAYEQYF
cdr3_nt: TGTGCCAGCAGTTACTTGGGACAGGGGGCCTACGAGCAGTACTTC

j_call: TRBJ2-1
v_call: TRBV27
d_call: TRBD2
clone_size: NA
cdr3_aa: CASSLLAPSGGEDEQFF
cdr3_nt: TGTGCCAGCAGTTTATTGGCCCCTAGCGGGGGGGAAGATGAGCAGTTCTTC

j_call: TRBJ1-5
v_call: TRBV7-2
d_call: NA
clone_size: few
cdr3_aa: CASSHRRDGNQPQHF
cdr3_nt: TGTGCCAGCAGCCACCGGAGGGACGGCAATCAGCCCCAGCATTTT

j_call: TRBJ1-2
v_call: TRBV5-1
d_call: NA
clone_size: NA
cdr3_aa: CASSPEGVREGYTF
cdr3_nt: TGCGCCAGCAGCCCGGAGGGAGTTAGGGAAGGCTACACCTTC

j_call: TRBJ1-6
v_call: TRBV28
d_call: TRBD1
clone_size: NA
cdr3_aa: CASSSRQGLMSPLHF
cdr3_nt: TGTGCCAGCAGTTCCAGACAGGGGCTGATGTCACCCCTCCACTTT

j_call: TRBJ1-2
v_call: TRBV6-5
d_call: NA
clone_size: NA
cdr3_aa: CASRAPGVRVYGYTF
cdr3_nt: TGTGCCAGCAGGGCTCCGGGGGTTAGGGTCTATGGCTACACCTTC

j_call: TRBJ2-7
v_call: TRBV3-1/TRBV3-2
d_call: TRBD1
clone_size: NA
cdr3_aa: CASSRTDRAGTGGVPEYF
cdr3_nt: TGTGCCAGCAGCCGAACTGATCGCGCCGGGACAGGGGGCGTTCCGGAATACTTC

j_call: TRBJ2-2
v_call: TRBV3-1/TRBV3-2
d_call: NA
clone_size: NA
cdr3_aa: CASSPHQGNTGELFF
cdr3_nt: TGTGCCAGCAGCCCCCACCAGGGCAACACCGGGGAGCTGTTTTTT

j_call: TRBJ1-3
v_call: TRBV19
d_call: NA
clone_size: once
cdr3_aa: CASSTDGGAGNTIYF
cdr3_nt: TGTGCCAGTAGTACCGACGGAGGGGCTGGAAACACCATATATTTT

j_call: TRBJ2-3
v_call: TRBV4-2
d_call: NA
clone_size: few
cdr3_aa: CASSRSPGTEPPGTQYF
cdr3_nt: TGTGCCAGCAGCAGATCACCCGGGACTGAACCGCCGGGTACGCAGTATTTT

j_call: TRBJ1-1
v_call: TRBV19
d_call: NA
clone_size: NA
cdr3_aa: CASTRTGAGTEAFF
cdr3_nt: TGTGCCAGTACCCGAACCGGGGCGGGAACTGAAGCTTTCTTT

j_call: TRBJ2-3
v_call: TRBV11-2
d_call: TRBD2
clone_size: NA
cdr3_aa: CASSSLTIGLAGEVNTQYF
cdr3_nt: TGTGCCAGCAGCTCACTTACCATCGGACTAGCGGGGGAGGTGAATACGCAGTATTTT

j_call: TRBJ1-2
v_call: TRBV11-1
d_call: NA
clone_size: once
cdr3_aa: CASSKSTDISYGYTF
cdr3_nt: TGTGCCAGCAGCAAAAGTACGGACATTTCCTATGGCTACACCTTC

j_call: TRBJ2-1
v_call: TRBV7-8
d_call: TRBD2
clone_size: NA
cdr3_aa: CASSPWGGVGTLGNEQFF
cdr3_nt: TGTGCCAGCAGCCCCTGGGGGGGGGTCGGGACTCTTGGAAATGAGCAGTTCTTC

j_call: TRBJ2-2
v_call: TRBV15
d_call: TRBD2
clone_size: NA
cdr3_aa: CATSTPRAGGPAGELFF
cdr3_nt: TGTGCCACCAGCACCCCCCGGGCGGGGGGGCCAGCCGGGGAGCTGTTTTTT

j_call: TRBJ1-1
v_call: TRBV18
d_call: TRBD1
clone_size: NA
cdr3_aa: CASSPSLRDRGGTEAFF
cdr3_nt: TGTGCCAGCTCACCATCACTGAGAGACAGGGGGGGGACTGAAGCTTTCTTT

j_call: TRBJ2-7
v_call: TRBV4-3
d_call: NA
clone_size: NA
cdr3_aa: CASSQDPGDEQYF
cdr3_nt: TGCGCCAGCAGCCAAGATCCCGGTGACGAGCAGTACTTC

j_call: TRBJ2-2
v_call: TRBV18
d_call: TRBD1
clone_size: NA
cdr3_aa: CASSRGQGDTGELFF
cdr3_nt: TGTGCCAGCTCACGGGGACAGGGGGACACCGGGGAGCTGTTTTTT

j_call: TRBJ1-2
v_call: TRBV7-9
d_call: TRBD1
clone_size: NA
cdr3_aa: CASSLVRPSPGGNYGYTF
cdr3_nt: TGTGCCAGCAGCTTAGTTAGGCCTTCACCAGGGGGGAACTATGGCTACACCTTC

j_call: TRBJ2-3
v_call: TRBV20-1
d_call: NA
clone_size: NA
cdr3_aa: CSASLARASTDTQYF
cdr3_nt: TGCAGTGCTAGTCTCGCCAGGGCGAGCACAGATACGCAGTATTTT

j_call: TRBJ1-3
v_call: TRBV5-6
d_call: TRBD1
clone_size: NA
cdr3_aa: CASSFRGLISGNTIYF
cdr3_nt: TGTGCCAGCAGCTTCAGGGGGCTAATCTCTGGAAACACCATATATTTT

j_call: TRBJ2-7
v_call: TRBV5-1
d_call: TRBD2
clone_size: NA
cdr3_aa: CASSFGLAGPYEQYF
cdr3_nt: TGCGCCAGCAGCTTCGGACTAGCGGGGCCCTACGAGCAGTACTTC

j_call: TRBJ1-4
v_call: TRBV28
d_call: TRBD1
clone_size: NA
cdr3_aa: CASSLWRTGGSSEKLFF
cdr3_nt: TGTGCCAGCAGTTTATGGCGGACAGGGGGCTCGTCTGAAAAACTGTTTTTT

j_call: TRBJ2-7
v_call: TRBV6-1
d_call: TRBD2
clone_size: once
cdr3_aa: CASSEAPGLAVSYEQYF
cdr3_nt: TGTGCCAGCAGTGAAGCCCCCGGACTAGCGGTTTCCTACGAGCAGTACTTC

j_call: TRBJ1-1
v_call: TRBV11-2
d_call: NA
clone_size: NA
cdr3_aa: CASSPGTEAFF
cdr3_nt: TGTGCCAGCAGCCCGGGCACTGAAGCTTTCTTT

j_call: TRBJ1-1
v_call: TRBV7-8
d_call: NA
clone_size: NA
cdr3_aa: CASSLAIRQVTEAFF
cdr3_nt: TGTGCCAGCAGCTTAGCTATAAGACAGGTCACTGAAGCTTTCTTT

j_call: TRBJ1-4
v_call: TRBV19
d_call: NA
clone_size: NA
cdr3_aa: CASKASLGGEKLFF
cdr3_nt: TGTGCCAGTAAGGCTTCCCTTGGCGGAGAAAAACTGTTTTTT

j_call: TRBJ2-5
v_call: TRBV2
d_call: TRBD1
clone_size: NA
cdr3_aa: CASSTDRGEETQYF
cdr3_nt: TGTGCCAGCAGTACCGACAGGGGTGAAGAGACCCAGTACTTC

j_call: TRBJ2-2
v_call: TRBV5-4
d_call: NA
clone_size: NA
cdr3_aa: CASSPTATGELFF
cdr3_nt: TGTGCCAGCAGCCCGACAGCTACCGGGGAGCTGTTTTTT

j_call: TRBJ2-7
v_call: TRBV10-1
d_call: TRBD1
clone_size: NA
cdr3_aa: CASSLRTGGSEQYF
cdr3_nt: TGCGCCAGCAGCCTACGGACAGGGGGCAGCGAGCAGTACTTC

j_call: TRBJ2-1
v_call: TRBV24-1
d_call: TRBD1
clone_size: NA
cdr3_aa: CATSDPQGTGGYNEQFF
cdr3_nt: TGTGCCACCAGTGATCCTCAGGGGACAGGGGGCTATAATGAGCAGTTCTTC

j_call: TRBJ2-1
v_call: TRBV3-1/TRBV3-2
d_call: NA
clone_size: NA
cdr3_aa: CASSQDRPRNEQFF
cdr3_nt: TGTGCCAGCAGCCAAGATAGGCCGAGGAATGAGCAGTTCTTC

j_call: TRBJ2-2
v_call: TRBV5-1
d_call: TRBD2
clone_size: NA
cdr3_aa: CASSPTSGGRTGELFF
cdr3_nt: TGCGCCAGCAGCCCCACTAGCGGGGGGCGAACCGGGGAGCTGTTTTTT

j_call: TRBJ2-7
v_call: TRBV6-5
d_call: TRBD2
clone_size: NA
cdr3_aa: CASSYSRREGRYEQYF
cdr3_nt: TGTGCCAGCAGTTACTCTCGGAGGGAGGGACGGTACGAGCAGTACTTC

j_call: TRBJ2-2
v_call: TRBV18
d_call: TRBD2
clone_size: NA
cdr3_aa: CASSPRTSGGIYTGELFF
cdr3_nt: TGTGCCAGCTCACCAAGGACTAGCGGGGGGATCTACACCGGGGAGCTGTTTTTT

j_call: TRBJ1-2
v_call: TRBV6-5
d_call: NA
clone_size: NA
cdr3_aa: CASSYDVSGTYGYTF
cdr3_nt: TGTGCCAGCAGTTACGATGTTTCAGGCACCTATGGCTACACCTTC

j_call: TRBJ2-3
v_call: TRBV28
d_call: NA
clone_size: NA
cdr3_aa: CASSYREVRTDTQYF
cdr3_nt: TGTGCCAGCAGTTACAGGGAAGTCCGCACAGATACGCAGTATTTT

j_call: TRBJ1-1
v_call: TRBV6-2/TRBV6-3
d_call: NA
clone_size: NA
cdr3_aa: CASSYGRANTEAFF
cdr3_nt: TGTGCCAGCAGTTACGGGAGAGCGAACACTGAAGCTTTCTTT

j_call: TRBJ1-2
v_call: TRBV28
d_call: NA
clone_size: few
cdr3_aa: CASSLLIGTGVVYTF
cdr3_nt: TGTGCCAGCAGCCTTTTGATCGGGACGGGGGTAGTCTACACCTTC

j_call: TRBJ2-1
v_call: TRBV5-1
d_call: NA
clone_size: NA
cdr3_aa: CASSLEGGLYNEQFF
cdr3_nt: TGCGCCAGCAGCTTGGAAGGAGGACTATACAATGAGCAGTTCTTC

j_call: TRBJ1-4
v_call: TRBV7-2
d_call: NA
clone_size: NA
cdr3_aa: CASSQLTFATNEKLFF
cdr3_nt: TGTGCCAGCAGCCAACTTACGTTTGCAACTAATGAAAAACTGTTTTTT

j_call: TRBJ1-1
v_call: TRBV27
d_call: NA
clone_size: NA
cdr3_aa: CASSLYAAGNTEAFF
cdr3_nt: TGTGCCAGCAGTTTATACGCAGCAGGAAACACTGAAGCTTTCTTT

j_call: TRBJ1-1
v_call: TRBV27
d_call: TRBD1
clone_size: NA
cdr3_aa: CASSRKGATEAFF
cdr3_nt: TGTGCCAGCAGTCGTAAGGGGGCCACTGAAGCTTTCTTT

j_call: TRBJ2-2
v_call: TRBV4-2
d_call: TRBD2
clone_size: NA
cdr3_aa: CASSLRGGMNTGELFF
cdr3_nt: TGTGCCAGCAGCCTGCGGGGGGGAATGAACACCGGGGAGCTGTTTTTT

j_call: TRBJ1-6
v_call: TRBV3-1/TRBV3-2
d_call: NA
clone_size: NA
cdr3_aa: CASSHRDTDSPLHF
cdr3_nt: TGTGCCAGCAGCCACCGGGACACTGATTCACCCCTCCACTTT

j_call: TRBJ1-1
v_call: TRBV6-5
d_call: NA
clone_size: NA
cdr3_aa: CASSYYGVVNTEAFF
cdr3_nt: TGTGCCAGCAGTTACTACGGGGTGGTGAACACTGAAGCTTTCTTT

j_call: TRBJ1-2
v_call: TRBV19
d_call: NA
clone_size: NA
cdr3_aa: CASSINQGSGYTF
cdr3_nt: TGTGCCAGTAGTATAAATCAGGGCTCCGGCTACACCTTC

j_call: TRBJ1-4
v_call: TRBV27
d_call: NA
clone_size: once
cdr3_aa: CASSPRTPWAATNEKLFF
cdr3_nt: TGTGCCAGCAGTCCGCGAACCCCCTGGGCAGCAACTAATGAAAAACTGTTTTTT

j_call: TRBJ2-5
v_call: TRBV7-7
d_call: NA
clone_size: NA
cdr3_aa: CASSLSRGYRETQYF
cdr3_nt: TGTGCTAGCAGCTTATCCAGGGGTTATAGAGAGACCCAGTACTTC

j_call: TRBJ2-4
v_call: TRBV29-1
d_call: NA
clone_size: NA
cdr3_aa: CSVEGAVSSTNIQYF
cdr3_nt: TGCAGCGTTGAGGGGGCGGTGTCGTCAACAAACATTCAGTACTTC

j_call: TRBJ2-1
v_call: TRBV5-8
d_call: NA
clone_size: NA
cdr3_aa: CASSAGQFVYNEQFF
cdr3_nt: TGTGCCAGCAGCGCGGGACAGTTCGTCTACAATGAGCAGTTCTTC